A selection of T cell receptor beta chains follows, all from one sample in a study of T cell responses to AZD1222 COVID-19 vaccine. Profiling relied on immunoSEQ multiplex PCR, and the TCRdb table lists in-frame clones only, not all of them. The sample records over 100,000 clones, more than 85% being singletons. Here the sequenced sample was peripheral blood, taken on day 0 of AZD1222 vaccination. The receptors were gathered from an adult in good health. Each CDR3 is given with its conserved first and last residue. Each record gives: V gene, clone size, J gene, D gene, CDR3 protein, CDR3 DNA. D genes are given only for firm matches. Clone size is stated in some rows and not others, as once, few, many or a class when expanded.

TRBV4-3,once,TRBJ2-5,NA,CASSQVSAGKGTQYF,TGCGCCAGCAGCCAAGTGTCAGCCGGAAAGGGAACCCAGTACTTC
TRBV2,NA,TRBJ2-2,TRBD2,CASSWDRDPSGRWRAGELFF,TGTGCCAGCAGTTGGGACAGGGATCCTAGCGGGAGGTGGAGGGCCGGGGAGCTGTTTTTT
TRBV20-1,NA,TRBJ2-7,TRBD1,CSASFRPGGGYEQYF,TGCAGTGCTAGTTTTCGGCCAGGGGGTGGCTACGAGCAGTACTTC
TRBV10-3,NA,TRBJ1-5,NA,CAISEREGPQPQHF,TGTGCCATCAGTGAGAGGGAGGGCCCTCAGCCCCAGCATTTT
TRBV30,NA,TRBJ1-5,NA,CAWSEKGIRNQPQHF,TGTGCCTGGAGTGAAAAAGGGATCCGCAATCAGCCCCAGCATTTT
TRBV30,NA,TRBJ1-3,NA,CAYGQLSGNTIYF,TGTGCCTACGGACAGCTGTCGGGAAACACCATATATTTT
TRBV4-3,NA,TRBJ1-1,NA,CASSQGRGGFKTEAFF,TGCGCCAGCAGCCAAGGAAGAGGAGGGTTCAAAACTGAAGCTTTCTTT
TRBV27,NA,TRBJ2-1,TRBD1,CASRGTGVVGEQFF,TGTGCCAGCAGGGGGACAGGGGTAGTAGGTGAGCAGTTCTTC
TRBV7-2,NA,TRBJ2-4,TRBD1,CASSLGQGARSKNIQYF,TGTGCCAGCAGCTTGGGGCAGGGGGCAAGGTCCAAAAACATTCAGTACTTC
TRBV9,NA,TRBJ1-3,NA,CASSVFSGNTIYF,TGTGCCAGCAGCGTCTTTTCTGGAAACACCATATATTTT
TRBV19,NA,TRBJ1-2,TRBD1,CASSIDWTGSNYGYTF,TGTGCCAGTAGTATAGACTGGACAGGGAGTAACTATGGCTACACCTTC
TRBV7-9,few,TRBJ2-1,NA,CASSSGVGQEQFF,TGTGCCAGCAGCTCAGGAGTGGGTCAGGAGCAGTTCTTC
TRBV7-2,NA,TRBJ2-3,NA,CASSLDGPADTQYF,TGTGCCAGCAGCTTGGACGGGCCAGCAGATACGCAGTATTTT
TRBV4-3,NA,TRBJ1-1,NA,CASSQDLVRTNTEAFF,TGCGCCAGCAGCCAAGATCTCGTACGGACAAACACTGAAGCTTTCTTT
TRBV28,NA,TRBJ1-2,NA,CASRFHGYTF,TGTGCCAGCAGGTTCCATGGCTACACCTTC
TRBV4-1,NA,TRBJ1-2,NA,CASSQEPFGQYGYTF,TGCGCCAGCAGCCAAGAACCTTTCGGACAGTATGGCTACACCTTC
TRBV12-3/TRBV12-4,NA,TRBJ1-1,TRBD1,CASKRGQGTEAFF,TGTGCCAGCAAGAGGGGACAGGGCACTGAAGCTTTCTTT
TRBV6-2/TRBV6-3,NA,TRBJ2-4,NA,CASSTRGVTSQNIQYF,TGTGCCAGCAGTACTAGGGGAGTAACTAGCCAAAACATTCAGTACTTC
TRBV7-3,NA,TRBJ2-7,NA,CASSLSQGPYEQYF,TGTGCCAGCAGCTTAAGCCAGGGACCCTACGAGCAGTACTTC
TRBV2,NA,TRBJ1-1,NA,CASSDSLAEAFF,TGTGCCAGCAGTGACAGTCTGGCTGAAGCTTTCTTT
TRBV5-1,NA,TRBJ1-6,NA,CASSPTLRGGLGSPLHF,TGCGCCAGCAGCCCTACCCTCCGAGGAGGGTTAGGTTCACCCCTCCACTTT
TRBV4-3,NA,TRBJ2-2,NA,CASSQEGGGANTGELFF,TGCGCCAGCAGCCAAGAGGGGGGTGGAGCGAACACCGGGGAGCTGTTTTTT
TRBV4-3,NA,TRBJ1-2,NA,CASSHGGRQDHSNYGYTF,TGCGCCAGCAGCCATGGGGGGAGACAGGACCACTCTAACTATGGCTACACCTTC
TRBV29-1,NA,TRBJ2-3,TRBD1,CSVQGGQGNTDTQYF,TGCAGCGTTCAAGGGGGACAGGGCAACACAGATACGCAGTATTTT
TRBV6-5,once,TRBJ1-4,NA,CASSQQSATNEKLFF,TGTGCCAGCTCCCAACAGAGTGCAACTAATGAAAAACTGTTTTTT
TRBV28,NA,TRBJ1-5,TRBD1,CASSFSGQGPTPQHF,TGTGCCAGCAGTTTCTCGGGACAGGGTCCCACTCCCCAGCATTTT